Below are 10 T cell receptor beta chains sequenced from a single sample in a study of radiotherapy plus CTLA-4 blockade in lung cancer. Profiling relied on immunoSEQ multiplex PCR, and the TCRdb table lists in-frame clones only, not all of them. The sample has about 13,000 clones, more than 75% seen once. The sequences come from peripheral blood, collected from a patient treated with radiotherapy plus ipilimumab. Every receptor here comes from a human donor with non-small cell lung cancer that progressed on radiotherapy plus ipilimumab. Some clones in this sample may be carry-over from other donors' samples.

This chain links TRBV27 with TRBJ1-5; perhaps TRBD1 as D (6 bases). The germline V gene encodes CDR1 MNHEY and CDR2 SMNVEV (reference sequence). This CDR3 comprises 16 residues. V lost 5 bases and J lost 6, with 20 bases in between. In nucleotides, the CDR3 is TGTGCCAGCAGTAAACCCACCCCAGGGGCAGTTCAGCCCCAGCATTTT. Its translation is CASSKPTPGAVQPQHF.

As to this clone: Other DNA variants within this sample encode the same CDR3. The chain couples TRBV4-3 to TRBJ2-1, with TRBD2 matching 11 bases. Germline V CDR1 and CDR2: LGHNA, YSLEER. This CDR3 is built from 16 residues. Germline trimming cut 0 bases from V and 8 bases from J; bases unmatched to any gene: 6. DNA for the CDR3: TGCGCCAGCAGCCAAGATAGAACTAGCGGGAGCTATGAGCAGTTCTTC. Protein product: CASSQDRTSGSYEQFF.

The chain combines TRBV7-2 with TRBJ2-5, with D possibly TRBD1 on 5 matching bases. Germline CDR1 SGHTA, CDR2 FQGNSA. The CDR3 covers 13 residues. V was cut by 2 bases and J by 5 bases, with 9 bases left in between. The CDR3 loop is CASSLSRVETQYF. The CDR3 nucleotides are TGTGCCAGCAGCTTAAGCAGGGTTGAGACCCAGTACTTC.

The chain links TRBV5-1 to TRBJ1-2; TRBD1 matches 7 bases. Germline V lookup: CDR1 SGHRS, CDR2 YFSETQ. The CDR3 runs 14 residues. V dropped 4 bases and J dropped 4; count of bases not matched to a gene: 7. The CDR3 loop is CASSPGTATYGYTF. The CDR3, as DNA: TGCGCCAGCAGCCCCGGGACAGCGACCTATGGCTACACCTTC.

The V and J genes are TRBV5-6 and TRBJ2-7; TRBD1 matches at 7 bases. The V gene end was trimmed by 7 bases and the J gene end by 6 bases; junction bases not matched to a gene: 7. The germline gives CDR1 SGHDT, CDR2 YYEEEE. The CDR3 is 12 amino acids. Here the CDR3 reads CASESTGLEQYF. The DNA for the CDR3 is TGTGCCAGCGAATCGACAGGGCTCGAGCAGTACTTC. Combining the CDR3 with reference TRBV5-6 and TRBJ2-7 gives the whole variable domain DAGVTQSPTHLIKTRGQQVTLRCSPKSGHDTVSWYQQALGQGPQFIFQYYEEEERQRGNFPDRFSGHQFPNYSSELNVNALLLGDSALYLCASESTGLEQYFGPGTRLTVT.

V gene TRBV11-2 combines with J gene TRBJ1-1; D is unresolved. The CDR3 length is 14 residues. The V gene lost 4 bases and the J gene lost 4 bases, with 13 bases spanning the gap. Germline-derived CDR1 and CDR2 are SGHAT and FQNNGV. CDR3: CASSSLRGSTEAFF. The CDR3 DNA sequence: TGTGCCAGCAGCTCGCTGCGAGGGTCCACTGAAGCTTTCTTT.

In its sample, this clone was seen once. The chain couples TRBV2 to TRBJ2-3, with TRBD2 identical over 7 bases. Germline V gene lookup returns CDR1 SNHLY and CDR2 FYNNEI. V was pared by 4 bases and J by 3 bases, with 7 bases of the junction left unmatched. The CDR3 is 15 amino acids. In DNA, the CDR3 is TGTGCCAGCAGTGTACCAGCGGGGAGAACAGATACGCAGTATTTT. This codes for CASSVPAGRTDTQYF.

This rearrangement joins TRBV1 to TRBJ2-1; no DNA check was done on the table's D call, TRBD1. TRBV1 is tagged as a pseudogene. The length of the CDR3 is 13 residues. The CDR3 nucleotides are TGCACCAGCAGACCCAGAAAGGGGAATGAGCAGTTCTTC. This codes for CTSRPRKGNEQFF.

This rearrangement joins TRBV21-1 to TRBJ2-1; the table gives TRBD1 as D, unverified against the DNA. TRBV21-1 is recorded as a pseudogene. The CDR3 is 18 amino acids. CDR3 sequence: CASSKVGERGSSYNEQFF. The CDR3 nucleotides are TGTGCCAGCAGCAAAGTGGGGGAGAGGGGGTCGTCCTACAATGAGCAGTTCTTC.

V and J are TRBV27 and TRBJ2-2; D unclear. There are 13 residues in the CDR3. CDR1 and CDR2 (germline): MNHEY, SMNVEV (reference sequence). V lost 4 bases to trimming and J lost 4 bases, with 7 bases between them. The DNA for the CDR3 is TGTGCCAGCAGTTGGAGTTCCACCGGGGAGCTGTTTTTT. Translation gives CASSWSSTGELFF.